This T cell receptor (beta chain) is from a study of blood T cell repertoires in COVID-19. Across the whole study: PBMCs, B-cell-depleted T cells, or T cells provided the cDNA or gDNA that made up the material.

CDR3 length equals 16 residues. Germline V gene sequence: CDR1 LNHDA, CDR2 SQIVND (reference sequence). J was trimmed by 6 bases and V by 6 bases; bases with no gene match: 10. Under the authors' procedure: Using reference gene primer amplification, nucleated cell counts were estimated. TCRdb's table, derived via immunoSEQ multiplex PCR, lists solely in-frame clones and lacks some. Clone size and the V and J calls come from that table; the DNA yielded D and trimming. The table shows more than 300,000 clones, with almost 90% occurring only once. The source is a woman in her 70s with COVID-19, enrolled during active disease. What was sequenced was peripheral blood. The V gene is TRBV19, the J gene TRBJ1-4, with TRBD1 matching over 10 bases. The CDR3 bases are TGTGCCAGTAGAAAGAATAGACAGGGGGCGGATGAAAAACTGTTTTTT. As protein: CASRKNRQGADEKLFF.